One T cell receptor beta chain is described in this entry. Its target is unknown. Sequencing used immunoSEQ multiplex PCR; TCRdb keeps in-frame clones, though not all of them. The sample lists about 52,000 clones, approximately 75% occurring once. The germline V gene has CDR1 SEHNR and CDR2 FQNEAQ (reference sequence). Trimming took off 5 bases at V and 3 bases at J, with 16 bases between the two ends. This CDR3 has 15 amino acids. This entry comes from a study of vaccination effects on CD4 cells after COVID-19. ViraFEST used viral peptide pools to expand antigen-specific CD4+ T cells before sequencing. Subsequent to roughly 10 days of culture, CD4+ T cells were isolated. Vaccine recipients lacked prior SARS-CoV-2 infection and had negative nucleocapsid antibodies.

The chain couples TRBV7-9 to TRBJ2-5; either TRBD1 or TRBD2 may fit D (5 bases each). The sample consisted of CD4+ T cells from PBMCs cultured with HCoV-OC43 spike peptides, taken before COVID-19 vaccination. As for subset: HCoV-OC43 spike overlapping peptide pool stimulation. The sequence was collected from a human donor who received a COVID-19 vaccine. The CDR3: CASSPTGTAKETQYF. The CDR3 DNA is TGTGCCAGCAGCCCCACCGGGACGGCAAAAGAGACCCAGTACTTC.